The 27 T cell receptor beta chains listed next were all sequenced from one sample in a study of cytomegalovirus exposure and HLA in healthy donors. This PCR relied on a set of 60 Vbeta primers and 13 Jbeta primers. Libraries were prepared by immunoSEQ multiplex PCR; TCRdb keeps only in-frame clonotypes and omits some of them. The table has 150,000 to 200,000 clones, roughly 75% seen once. The sample taken for sequencing was PBMCs. Receptors were obtained from a woman aged 40 to 50 in good health and CMV-seropositive.

The chain couples TRBV28 to TRBJ2-2; D might be TRBD1 (6 bases). The CDR3 consists of 16 residues. With 2 bases removed from V and 1 base from J, the gap between germline ends came to 11 bases. Germline lookup yields CDR1 MDHEN and CDR2 SYDVKM. The CDR3 loop reads CASSLSGTLNTGELFF. CDR3 nucleotide sequence: TGTGCCAGCAGTTTAAGTGGGACATTGAACACCGGGGAGCTGTTTTTT. Full variable domain (missing parts from reference TRBV28 and TRBJ2-2): DVKVTQSSRYLVKRTGEKVFLECVQDMDHENMFWYRQDPGLGLRLIYFSYDVKMKEKGDIPEGYSVSREKKERFSLILESASTNQTSMYLCASSLSGTLNTGELFFGEGSRLTVL.

J is TRBJ2-7 and V is TRBV6-5; 10 positions match TRBD2. The junction had 3 bases not matched to a gene; V was cut back by 4 bases and J by 0 bases. CDR3 length equals 15 residues. Germline V gene sequence: CDR1 MNHEY, CDR2 SVGAGI. CDR3 nucleotide sequence: TGTGCCAGCAGTTCTTGGACTAGCGGCTCCTACGAGCAGTACTTC. Its protein product is CASSSWTSGSYEQYF.

The V call is TRBV2, the J call TRBJ2-7; 12 bases match TRBD2. This CDR3 comprises 14 residues. Germline V gene lookup returns CDR1 SNHLY and CDR2 FYNNEI. Losses at the gene ends were 10 bases for V and 4 bases for J; bases not matched to a gene: 8. CDR3 sequence (DNA): TGTGCCATACCTAGCGGGAGGGAGTCGTACGAGCAGTACTTC. The encoded protein is CAIPSGRESYEQYF.

V usage is TRBV7-2 and J usage is TRBJ2-7, with D perhaps TRBD2 (5 bases). The V end lost 5 bases, the J end lost 3 bases, and 11 bases lay between the germline ends. The CDR3 runs 13 residues. Looked up from germline, CDR1 is SGHTA and CDR2 is FQGNSA. CDR3 protein: CASSNREVYEQYF. The CDR3 nucleotides are TGTGCCAGCAGCAACCGGGAAGTCTACGAGCAGTACTTC.

The chain recombines TRBV6-5 with TRBJ1-1, with D unresolved. The ends were cut back, 4 bases at V and 0 bases at J, with 9 bases in the middle. The germline V gene encodes CDR1 MNHEY and CDR2 SVGAGI. The CDR3 sequence is 14 residues long. CDR3 in DNA: TGTGCCAGCAGTTCAAGCAGGTTGAACACTGAAGCTTTCTTT. It specifies CASSSSRLNTEAFF.

Points on this clone: At one end the junction does not follow the germline gene, possibly because of a read error. This chain uses TRBV7-7 with TRBJ2-7; 9 positions match TRBD1. The CDR3 has 15 amino acids. Germline V CDR1 and CDR2: SSHAT, FNYEAQ (reference sequence). CDR3 region: CASSSGQGSSYEQYF. DNA of the CDR3: TGTGCTAGCAGCTCAGGACAGGGGAGCTCCTACGAGCAGTACTTC.

The chain carries TRBV7-2 and TRBJ2-1, with 12 bases identical to TRBD1. The CDR3 consists of 16 residues. Germline loops: CDR1 SGHTA, CDR2 FQGNSA. J was trimmed by 7 bases and V by 0 bases; bases with no gene match: 4. Here the CDR3 reads CASSLAGQGAPNEQFF. The CDR3 coding sequence is TGTGCCAGCAGCTTAGCGGGACAGGGGGCTCCAAATGAGCAGTTCTTC.

V usage is TRBV5-1 and J usage is TRBJ2-5; D possibly corresponds to TRBD2 (5 bases). CDR3 size: 13 residues. Germline assignment: CDR1 SGHRS and CDR2 YFSETQ. Trimming cost V 2 bases and J 5 bases, with 10 bases left between them. The DNA of the CDR3 is TGCGCCAGCAGCTTAGAGGGCCGGGAGACCCAGTACTTC. Protein product: CASSLEGRETQYF.

This clone came up once. The chain's CDR3 is CASSPRSSSYEQYF. The CDR3 DNA follows: TGTGCCAGCTCCCCTAGATCGAGCTCCTACGAGCAGTACTTC. The V call is TRBV27, the J call TRBJ2-7; no definite D call. The germline CDR1 and CDR2 sequences are MNHEY and SMNVEV (reference sequence). CDR3 length equals 14 residues. V lost 8 bases to trimming and J lost 0 bases, with 14 bases between them.

The V call is TRBV5-1, the J call TRBJ2-1; TRBD2 agrees at 11 bases. The CDR3 has 18 amino acids. The J segment lost 7 bases and the V segment lost 0 bases, leaving 12 bases of the junction unmatched. The germline V gene encodes CDR1 SGHRS and CDR2 YFSETQ. The CDR3 nucleotides read TGCGCCAGCAGCTTGGCCGGGACTAGCGGCCCCCAGGGAAATGAGCAGTTCTTC. Translating it yields CASSLAGTSGPQGNEQFF.

V and J are TRBV9 and TRBJ2-1; 7 nucleotides align to TRBD2. The germline CDR1 and CDR2 sequences are SGDLS and YYNGEE. CDR3 length: 15 residues. With 2 bases clipped from V and 1 base from J, the junction kept 3 bases outside the gene matches. CDR3: CASSVSGDSYNEQFF. For the CDR3, the DNA is TGTGCCAGCAGCGTCAGCGGGGATTCCTACAATGAGCAGTTCTTC.

This chain links TRBV28 with TRBJ2-6; a weak D match, TRBD2 (6 bases). The CDR3 length is 20 residues. The germline V and J ends were trimmed by 4 bases and 0 bases, with 22 bases remaining between them. Germline V CDR1 and CDR2: MDHEN, SYDVKM. The CDR3 loop is CASSSPRSPGLISGANVLTF. The CDR3 DNA sequence: TGTGCCAGCAGTTCTCCGCGGTCCCCGGGACTGATCTCTGGGGCCAACGTCCTGACTTTC.

V and J are TRBV10-3 and TRBJ2-1; D is unresolved. Per germline, CDR1 ENHRY and CDR2 SYGVKD. The CDR3 loop spans 12 amino acids. V gave up 6 bases and J gave up 5 bases, with 8 bases separating them. Here the CDR3 reads CAIRKLDNEQFF. The CDR3 region has the DNA TGTGCCATCAGGAAACTGGACAATGAGCAGTTCTTC.

This sequence joins TRBV30 and TRBJ1-1; a possible D gene is TRBD1 (5 bases). CDR3 length equals 13 residues. Looked up from germline, CDR1 is GTSNPN and CDR2 is SVGIG (reference sequence). Trimming left V 1 base short and J 10 bases short, with 16 bases between. CDR3 in DNA: TGTGCCTGGAGTGCAATCGACAGATGGTTAGCTTTCTTT. Translation: CAWSAIDRWLAFF.

This rearrangement joins TRBV30 to TRBJ2-3; 7 nucleotides agree with TRBD2. V lost 2 bases to trimming and J lost 4 bases; unmatched junction nucleotides: 6. Per germline, CDR1 GTSNPN and CDR2 SVGIG (reference sequence). There are 14 residues in the CDR3. CDR3 sequence: CAWSLGEGADTQYF. CDR3 bases: TGTGCCTGGAGTTTGGGGGAGGGAGCAGATACGCAGTATTTT.

This chain connects TRBV6-1 to TRBJ2-7; TRBD1 matches 8 bases. The CDR3 has 15 amino acids. Germline V CDR1 and CDR2: MNHNS, SASEGT. V lost 7 bases and J lost 0; bases outside the gene matches: 8. This CDR3 is CASNAPDRASYEQYF. CDR3 nucleotide sequence: TGTGCCAGCAATGCCCCGGACAGGGCCTCCTACGAGCAGTACTTC.

The V call is TRBV28, the J call TRBJ2-5; the match to TRBD2 covers 13 bases. The germline V gene encodes CDR1 MDHEN and CDR2 SYDVKM. There are 18 residues in the CDR3. J was trimmed by 5 bases and V by 2 bases; bases with no gene match: 11. The CDR3 DNA sequence: TGTGCCAGCAGTTTACCCCCGGGACTAGCGGGAAAGCAGGAGACCCAGTACTTC. Amino acids: CASSLPPGLAGKQETQYF.

CDR3: CASTPSAQPTDTQYF. The DNA for the CDR3 is TGTGCCAGCACGCCAAGCGCCCAACCGACAGATACGCAGTATTTT. The chain couples TRBV2 to TRBJ2-3, with unresolved D. Germline CDR1 SNHLY, CDR2 FYNNEI. This CDR3 contains 15 residues. V lost 7 bases and J 3 bases, leaving 17 bases between the germline ends.

The chain has TRBV5-1 and TRBJ2-7, with TRBD1 matching over 9 bases. After removal of 0 bases from V and 4 bases from J, the junction contained 2 bases not matched to a gene. The CDR3 extends over 14 amino acids. CDR1 and CDR2 (germline): SGHRS, YFSETQ. Written as DNA, the CDR3 is TGCGCCAGCAGCTTGGTGGGGACAGGGTACGAGCAGTACTTC. Residues: CASSLVGTGYEQYF.

The gene calls are TRBV19 and TRBJ2-2, with D maybe TRBD2 (5 bases). The germline V gene has CDR1 LNHDA and CDR2 SQIVND (reference sequence). V was trimmed by 5 bases and J by 5 bases, leaving 12 bases between them. The CDR3 runs 14 residues. Here the CDR3 reads CASSWVATTGELFF. The DNA for the CDR3 is TGTGCCAGTAGTTGGGTAGCGACTACCGGGGAGCTGTTTTTT.

This clone has just one count. The chain links TRBV27 to TRBJ1-1; weak D call: TRBD1 (5 bases). Germline lookup yields CDR1 MNHEY and CDR2 SMNVEV (reference sequence). Trimming removed 4 bases at V and 0 bases at J, with 9 bases between. The CDR3 has 14 residues. CDR3 loop: CASSSGGMNTEAFF. The CDR3 DNA follows: TGTGCCAGCAGTTCCGGGGGTATGAACACTGAAGCTTTCTTT.

The gene calls are TRBV2 and TRBJ2-7; 9 positions match TRBD1. The junction had 7 bases not matched to a gene; V was cut back by 11 bases and J by 5 bases. Per germline, CDR1 SNHLY and CDR2 FYNNEI. This CDR3 spans 12 amino acids. CDR3 bases: TGTGCCCCGGGACAGGGCTTTGACGAGCAGTACTTC. Translation gives CAPGQGFDEQYF.

This clone was found a few times. V is TRBV19 and J is TRBJ2-4, with 12 bases fitting TRBD2. The ends lost 5 bases at V and 1 base at J; junction bases unmatched: 6. CDR1 and CDR2 from the germline V gene are LNHDA and SQIVND (reference sequence). This CDR3 contains 17 residues. For the CDR3, the DNA is TGTGCCAGTAGTTACAGACTAGCGGGAGACGCCAAAAACATTCAGTACTTC. Residues: CASSYRLAGDAKNIQYF.

V usage is TRBV10-3 and J usage is TRBJ2-7, with TRBD1 matching over 7 bases. The germline gives CDR1 ENHRY, CDR2 SYGVKD. With 3 bases clipped from V and 0 bases from J, the junction kept 8 bases outside the gene matches. The CDR3 contains 16 residues. Written as DNA, the CDR3 is TGTGCCATCAGTGAACGTGGACAGGAGAGCTCCTACGAGCAGTACTTC. Translating it yields CAISERGQESSYEQYF.

V gene TRBV5-4 combines with J gene TRBJ2-4; TRBD1 agrees at 9 bases. Per germline, CDR1 SGHNT and CDR2 YYREEE (reference sequence). After removal of 4 bases from V and 2 bases from J, the junction contained 7 bases not matched to a gene. This CDR3 region has 16 residues. In DNA, the CDR3 is TGTGCCAGCAGCGACGACAGGGGGGGGTCCAAAAACATTCAGTACTTC. This encodes CASSDDRGGSKNIQYF.

The J gene is TRBJ1-1, the V gene TRBV7-8, with D maybe TRBD1 (5 bases). Trimming left V 6 bases short and J 5 bases short, with 10 bases between. The CDR3 sequence is 12 residues long. Germline assignment: CDR1 SGHVS and CDR2 FQNEAQ. CDR3 sequence reads: CASRVGVTEAFF. As DNA, the CDR3 is TGTGCCAGCAGAGTAGGGGTGACTGAAGCTTTCTTT.

The J gene is TRBJ1-5, the V gene TRBV5-1; 9 bases agree with TRBD1. V trimming: 3 bases; J trimming: 7 bases; junction bases outside the gene matches: 5. CDR3 size: 14 residues. Germline CDR1 is SGHRS and CDR2 is YFSETQ. The CDR3 DNA is TGCGCCAGCAGCTCACAGGGGGCCGGACAGCCCCAGCATTTT. The encoded protein is CASSSQGAGQPQHF.